One and the same sample provided the 15 T cell receptor beta chains below, sequenced in a study of T cells after somatic rescue of genetic block. TCRdb's table, derived via immunoSEQ multiplex PCR, lists solely in-frame clones and lacks some. The sample has 9,500 to 15,000 clones; more than 65% are singletons. The material sequenced was peripheral blood mononuclear cells (PBMCs). These receptors were taken from a boy aged 5-17 years.

J is TRBJ1-2 and V is TRBV30; 12 nucleotides align to TRBD1. The germline V gene has CDR1 GTSNPN and CDR2 SVGIG (reference sequence). The CDR3 sequence is 13 residues long. V gave up 5 bases and J gave up 4 bases; unmatched junction bases: 2. CDR3 sequence (DNA): TGTGCCTGGTTGGGACAGGGGGCCTATGGCTACACCTTC. The encoded protein is CAWLGQGAYGYTF.

V and J are TRBV2 and TRBJ2-5; 9 bases agree with TRBD2. The germline V gene has CDR1 SNHLY and CDR2 FYNNEI. The CDR3 totals 14 residues. Unmatched junction bases numbered 3, after V lost 5 bases and J lost 2 bases. The DNA for the CDR3 is TGTGCCAGCAGTCCCACTAGCGGGCAAGAGACCCAGTACTTC. Translating it yields CASSPTSGQETQYF.

J is TRBJ2-7 and V is TRBV29-1; maybe TRBD2 (6 bases). The CDR3 is made up of 13 amino acids. Germline V lookup: CDR1 SQVTM, CDR2 ANQGSEA. Trimming shortened V by 7 bases and J by 2 bases, and 15 bases separated the two germline ends. Here the CDR3 DNA reads TGCAGCGCTGGAGGGGTACTACCCTACGAGCAGTACTTC. Translated, it gives CSAGGVLPYEQYF.

V is TRBV10-3 and J is TRBJ2-7; D tentatively reads TRBD1 or TRBD2 (5 bases each). CDR3 size: 15 residues. Trimming pared 0 bases from V and 2 bases from J, leaving 11 bases between. Germline V CDR1 and CDR2: ENHRY, SYGVKD. In DNA, the CDR3 is TGTGCCATCAGTGAGTCGCCGGGGCGGACCTACGAGCAGTACTTC. It is translated as CAISESPGRTYEQYF.

This clone occurred a few times. This rearrangement joins TRBV7-2 to TRBJ1-5; D unresolved. CDR1 and CDR2 (germline): SGHTA, FQGNSA. The CDR3 is made up of 13 amino acids. The V gene lost 5 bases and the J gene lost 2 bases, with 7 bases spanning the gap. This CDR3 is CASSVRGNQPQHF. CDR3 in DNA: TGTGCCAGCAGCGTCCGGGGCAATCAGCCCCAGCATTTT.

The gene calls are TRBV9 and TRBJ2-1, with 10 bases that match TRBD1. V lost 4 bases and J lost 14; bases outside the gene matches: 6. The germline V gene encodes CDR1 SGDLS and CDR2 YYNGEE. The CDR3 runs to 12 residues. The CDR3 loop is CASSSGQGEEFF. CDR3 coding DNA: TGTGCCAGCAGCTCCGGACAGGGGGAAGAGTTCTTC.

This chain joins TRBV11-2 and TRBJ2-1; 10 bases fit TRBD2. The CDR3 extends over 15 amino acids. Losses at the gene ends were 2 bases for V and 3 bases for J; bases not matched to a gene: 1. Germline CDR1 is SGHAT and CDR2 is FQNNGV. The CDR3: CASSLSGGVYNEQFF. Here the CDR3 DNA reads TGTGCCAGCAGCTTAAGCGGGGGGGTCTACAATGAGCAGTTCTTC.

This chain connects TRBV5-4 to TRBJ2-4; possibly TRBD1 or TRBD2 for D (5 bases each). Germline assignment: CDR1 SGHNT and CDR2 YYREEE (reference sequence). The CDR3 spans 13 residues. The V end was cut by 4 bases, the J end by 3 bases, with 8 bases between. The CDR3 protein is CASSTGGKNIQYF. Here the CDR3 DNA reads TGTGCCAGCAGCACTGGGGGCAAAAACATTCAGTACTTC.

The chain couples TRBV10-3 to TRBJ1-5; 8 nucleotides match TRBD1. From germline, CDR1 is ENHRY and CDR2 SYGVKD. V dropped 5 bases and J dropped 1; count of bases not matched to a gene: 4. This CDR3 comprises 15 residues. The CDR3 DNA follows: TGTGCCATCAGTCCGGACAGGGAAAGCAATCAGCCCCAGCATTTT. Protein product: CAISPDRESNQPQHF.

J is TRBJ2-2 and V is TRBV7-9; D possibly corresponds to TRBD1 (5 bases). Trimming stripped 4 bases from V and 6 bases from J, with 12 bases between. This CDR3 is built from 14 residues. Germline V CDR1 and CDR2: SEHNR, FQNEAQ (reference sequence). The CDR3 coding sequence is TGTGCCAGCAGCTACGTTCCAGGGTCCGGGGAGCTGTTTTTT. Encoded protein: CASSYVPGSGELFF.

V usage is TRBV28 and J usage is TRBJ1-2; 8 bases fit TRBD1. J lost 8 bases, V lost 5 bases, and 7 bases had no gene match. This CDR3 region has 13 residues. Germline V gene sequence: CDR1 MDHEN, CDR2 SYDVKM. This CDR3 is CASSTQGAGGYTF. In DNA form, the CDR3 reads TGTGCCAGCAGTACCCAGGGGGCTGGGGGCTACACCTTC.

The chain recombines TRBV27 with TRBJ2-2; D gene uncertain. This CDR3 has 14 residues. Germline assignment: CDR1 MNHEY and CDR2 SMNVEV (reference sequence). V was pared by 5 bases and J by 3 bases, with 10 bases between. The CDR3 nucleotides are TGTGCCAGCAGTCCAAGGGTCCACACCGGGGAGCTGTTTTTT. Translating gives CASSPRVHTGELFF.

V and J are TRBV5-1 and TRBJ2-7; tentatively, D is TRBD1 (6 bases). Germline V gene data show CDR1 as SGHRS and CDR2 as YFSETQ. V lost 7 bases to trimming and J lost 0 bases, with 17 bases between them. CDR3 length: 15 amino acids. In nucleotides, the CDR3 is TGCGCCAGCCACGCCACAGGGCCGAGCTCCTACGAGCAGTACTTC. This encodes CASHATGPSSYEQYF.

The rearrangement joins TRBV9 to TRBJ2-7; the D call may be TRBD1 or TRBD2 (5 bases each). The CDR3 has 14 amino acids. V was cut by 2 bases and J by 3 bases, with 12 bases left in between. Germline CDR1 is SGDLS and CDR2 is YYNGEE. CDR3 residues: CASSVGVVNYEQYF. The CDR3 DNA follows: TGTGCCAGCAGCGTGGGGGTTGTTAACTACGAGCAGTACTTC.

A single count supports this clone. This chain connects TRBV7-8 to TRBJ1-2; D possibly corresponds to TRBD1 (6 bases). V gave up 0 bases and J gave up 2 bases, with 10 bases separating them. The CDR3 is made up of 15 amino acids. Per germline, CDR1 SGHVS and CDR2 FQNEAQ. CDR3 nucleotide sequence: TGTGCCAGCAGCTTAGCTGGCCAGGGGAACTATGGCTACACCTTC. This encodes CASSLAGQGNYGYTF.